A single TCR beta chain is shown here with its context. The entry originates in a study of PD-L1 blockade in urothelial cancer. Whole-study context: Atezolizumab at 1,200 mg intravenously every 3 weeks was started by patients at some point between 2014 and 2015. Each blood sample yielded a median of 141,255 T cells. Analysis of the blood was performed 3 weeks (second dose) and 6 weeks after treatment start.

The assay was immunoSEQ multiplex PCR, and TCRdb's table has in-frame clones only and misses some. Of approximately 79,000 clones listed, over 80% were seen once; the top ten hold 5.5% to 7.5%. As to time point: pretreatment peripheral blood. Per the germline V gene, CDR1 is SGHTA and CDR2 is FQGNSA. This CDR3 has 15 amino acids. V trimming: 5 bases; J trimming: 10 bases; junction bases outside the gene matches: 10. The sequences come from PBMCs, collected around atezolizumab (anti-PD-L1) treatment. The rearrangement uses TRBV7-2 and TRBJ2-2; 10 nucleotides line up with TRBD1. The TCR originated in a man aged 40-55 years with urothelial cancer. The CDR3 here is CASSHGQGEGEELFF. The CDR3 bases are TGTGCCAGCAGCCACGGACAGGGGGAGGGTGAGGAGCTGTTTTTT.